A single sample is the source of the 5 T cell receptor beta chains below, sequenced in a study of T cell clonality in common variable immunodeficiency. Study-wide results and limits: Reportedly, TCR beta sequences from common variable immunodeficiency showed fewer deletions and N-nucleotide insertions.

Generated by immunoSEQ multiplex PCR, the TCRdb table keeps only in-frame clones and is missing some. The sample is made up of about 16,000 clones, none counted only once. These receptors have no known antigen. The sample consisted of peripheral blood mononuclear cells. Receptors were obtained from a human donor with common variable immunodeficiency.

This clone was detected a few times. The CDR3 extends 3 residues past the end of the read, so its final part is completed from the germline J gene. The same CDR3 also results from other DNA sequences found in this sample. The rearrangement joins TRBV7-9 to TRBJ1-2, with a possible D match to TRBD1 (5 bases). The germline CDR1 and CDR2 sequences are SEHNR and FQNEAQ (reference sequence). The CDR3 runs to 13 residues. V lost 1 base and J lost 4, with 7 bases in between. The CDR3 DNA, read in part, is TGTGCCAGCAGCTTAGTCGGGGGCTATGGC. Protein: CASSLVGGYG. In full, the CDR3 reads CASSLVGGYGYTF.

This clone was detected many times. The read comes to an end 3 residues before the CDR3 does, leaving the germline J gene to fill in the end. J is TRBJ2-3 and V is TRBV30; perhaps D is TRBD1 or TRBD2 (6 bases each). V shed 3 bases and J shed 7 bases, with 11 bases lying between them. CDR1 and CDR2 (germline): GTSNPN, SVGIG (reference sequence). This CDR3 comprises 12 residues. This chain's CDR3 is CAWSGGTNTQYF. The CDR3 DNA, read in part, is TGTGCCTGGAGCGGCGGGACAAATACG.

This clone was seen only a few times. The read ends 3 residues early relative to the CDR3; the germline J gene fills the gap. The V and J genes are TRBV20-1 and TRBJ1-1; D gene ambiguous. The CDR3 runs to 15 residues. Germline CDR1 DFQATT, CDR2 SNEGSKA (reference sequence). V lost 3 bases, J lost 0 bases, and 14 bases lay in between. The CDR3 bases that were read are TGCAGTGCTAGTTCTGGGCGCCCAATGAACACTGAA. It encodes CSASSGRPMNTE. The whole CDR3 region reads CSASSGRPMNTEAFF.

This clone has at least ten counts. The CDR3 extends 3 residues past the end of the read, so its final part is completed from the germline J gene. The V call is TRBV30, the J call TRBJ1-1; weak D call: TRBD1 (5 bases). The ends were cut back, 5 bases at V and 5 bases at J, with 15 bases in the middle. The CDR3 has 13 residues. Germline V CDR1 and CDR2: GTSNPN, SVGIG (reference sequence). The part of the CDR3 DNA that was read is TGTGCCTGGGCCGCACAGGCTCTGACTGAA. Translation gives CAWAAQALTE. The whole CDR3 protein reads CAWAAQALTEAFF.

Notes on this clone: The CDR3 end lies 3 residues beyond the end of the read and is filled in from the germline J gene. J is TRBJ2-5 and V is TRBV30; D gene ambiguous. CDR1 is GTSNPN, CDR2 SVGIG, per germline (reference sequence). Trimming removed 5 bases from V and 7 bases from J, with 11 bases in between. CDR3 length: 11 amino acids. CDR3 sequence: CAWRRMGTQYF. The DNA read from the CDR3 is TGTGCCTGGCGGCGGATGGGGACC. The variable domain in full, with the rest retrieved from reference TRBV30 and TRBJ2-5, is SQTIHQWPATLVQPVGSPLSLECTVEGTSNPNLYWYRQAAGRGLQLLFYSVGIGQISSEVPQNLSASRPQDRQFILSSKKLLLSDSGFYLCAWRRMGTQYFGPGTRLLVL.